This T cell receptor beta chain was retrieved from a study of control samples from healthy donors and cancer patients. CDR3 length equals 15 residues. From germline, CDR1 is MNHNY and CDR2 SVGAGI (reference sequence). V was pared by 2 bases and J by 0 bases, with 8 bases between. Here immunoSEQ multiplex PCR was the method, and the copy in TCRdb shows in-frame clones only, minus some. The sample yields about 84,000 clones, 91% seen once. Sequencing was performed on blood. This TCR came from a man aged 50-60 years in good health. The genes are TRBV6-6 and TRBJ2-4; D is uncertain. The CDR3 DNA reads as TGTGCCAGCAGTTACGATACGCTAGCCAAAAACATTCAGTACTTC. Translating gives CASSYDTLAKNIQYF.